This section outlines one T cell receptor (beta chain) sequence together with its context. What it binds is unknown. The authors made TCR beta libraries by quantitative 5'-RACE with molecular barcodes. TCRdb independently ran MiXCR on the 5' RACE reads; one entry per CDR3 protein. The sample has a few hundred thousand distinct CDR3 sequences, under 25% seen once. This entry belongs to a study of CD8 T cells in ankylosing spondylitis. Study-level points and caveats: Blood from ankylosing spondylitis patients appeared to carry a characteristic eight-variant TCR beta motif. Disease-linked clones bore a CD8+ phenotype, appearing relatively rarely in peripheral blood. Reports say disease-linked clones showed up significantly more in matched ankylosing spondylitis synovial fluid.

CDR1 is KGHDR, CDR2 SFDVKD, per germline. The CDR3 is made up of 14 amino acids. Trimming took 9 bases from V and 0 from J, leaving 11 bases between them. The sequence came from a male donor with ankylosing spondylitis. The sample consisted of blood, either unsorted or a sorted T cell fraction (not recorded which). The chain uses TRBV24-1 and TRBJ1-3, with D possibly matching TRBD1 (5 bases). The CDR3 bases are TGTGCCACCTGGGACGGACTCTCTGGAAACACCATATATTTT. It encodes CATWDGLSGNTIYF.